This T cell receptor (beta chain) is from a study of memory CD4+ T cells and cytomegalovirus serostatus. Single viable CD3+CD4+CD8-CD45RO+ cells were sorted as the memory CD4+ T cells. Total CD4+ T cells were enriched by CD4 positive selection. TCRdb keeps only in-frame clones here, not all; method: immunoSEQ multiplex PCR. The sample has 38,000 or so clones; about four fifths are singletons. The sequence came from an adult in good health and CMV-seronegative. Source material: memory CD4+ T cells from blood.

The CDR3 DNA is TGTGCCACCAGCAGAGATTTGAGTACTGAAGCTTTCTTT. Amino acids: CATSRDLSTEAFF. The chain uses TRBV15 and TRBJ1-1, with D hard to call. V lost 0 bases to trimming and J lost 5 bases, with 7 bases between them. The germline gives CDR1 LNHNV, CDR2 YYDKDF (reference sequence). This CDR3 region has 13 residues.